A single sample is the source of the 32 T cell receptor beta chains below, sequenced in a study of identical twins. TCRdb analysed the 5' RACE reads with MiXCR anew, one entry per CDR3 protein. The repertoire holds some 230,000 distinct CDR3 sequences, with around 6.5% as singletons. A further study also used this sample, focusing on T cells expressing NK-cell markers.

Sequencing used CD8+ T cells sorted from blood. The source of these receptors is a woman aged 18 to 35 in good health.

This clonotype was recorded many times. This chain joins TRBV9 and TRBJ2-7; D gene unclear. Germline loops: CDR1 SGDLS, CDR2 YYNGEE. V dropped 0 bases and J dropped 2 bases, with 6 bases sitting between them. The length of the CDR3 is 13 residues. The CDR3, as DNA: TGTGCCAGCAGCGTAGACAGTACCTACGAGCAGTACTTC. Encoded protein: CASSVDSTYEQYF. Drawing the rest from reference TRBV9 and TRBJ2-7, the complete variable domain is DSGVTQTPKHLITATGQRVTLRCSPRSGDLSVYWYQQSLDQGLQFLIQYYNGEERAKGNILERFSAQQFPDLHSELNLSSLELGDSALYFCASSVDSTYEQYFGPGTRLTVT.

This clonotype was recorded a few times. The rearrangement joins TRBV5-5 to TRBJ2-7; a possible D gene is TRBD1 (5 bases). V was clipped by 2 bases and J by 2 bases, with 8 bases between them. CDR3 length: 13 residues. Germline V gene sequence: CDR1 SGHKS, CDR2 YYEKEE (reference sequence). CDR3 in DNA: TGTGCCAGCAGCTTCGACAGACCCTACGAGCAGTACTTC. Its protein product is CASSFDRPYEQYF.

The chain uses TRBV7-4 and TRBJ2-3; the D gene could be TRBD1 or TRBD2 (5 bases each). Germline V gives CDR1 SGHVT, CDR2 SQSDAQ. The CDR3 extends over 15 amino acids. The V end was cut by 5 bases, the J end by 0 bases, with 12 bases between. Written as DNA, the CDR3 is TGTGCCAGCAGCAACGGGACGTTAAGCACAGATACGCAGTATTTT. Protein product: CASSNGTLSTDTQYF.

There are many counts of this clonotype. This chain uses TRBV7-9 with TRBJ2-1, with D tentatively TRBD2 (5 bases). CDR3 length: 13 amino acids. Germline V lookup: CDR1 SEHNR, CDR2 FQNEAQ (reference sequence). The V gene lost 7 bases and the J gene lost 5 bases, with 12 bases spanning the gap. The CDR3 nucleotides are TGTGCCAGCAACCAGAGGGTAGACAATGAGCAGTTCTTC. Its protein is CASNQRVDNEQFF.

The chain joins TRBV9 to TRBJ1-2; unclear D gene. Looked up from germline, CDR1 is SGDLS and CDR2 is YYNGEE. Deletions cut 3 bases from V and 8 bases from J, with 11 bases between. The CDR3 extends over 12 amino acids. The CDR3 is CASSGTINGYTF. CDR3 coding DNA: TGTGCCAGCAGCGGAACAATAAACGGCTACACCTTC.

This clonotype was seen a handful of times. The J gene is TRBJ2-7, the V gene TRBV9, with TRBD2 matching over 8 bases. This CDR3 comprises 14 residues. V shed 0 bases, J shed 3 bases, and the junction held 2 bases outside the gene matches. In germline, CDR1 is SGDLS, CDR2 YYNGEE. This CDR3 reads CASSVAGGFYEQYF. The CDR3, as DNA: TGTGCCAGCAGCGTAGCGGGAGGGTTCTACGAGCAGTACTTC.

This clonotype was recorded many times. The gene calls are TRBV4-2 and TRBJ2-5, with 7 bases lining up with TRBD2. V lost 1 base, J lost 2 bases, and 7 bases stayed unmatched. Germline CDR1 reads LGHNA; CDR2 reads YNFKEQ. The CDR3 contains 16 residues. This CDR3 reads CASSQGLAGIQETQYF. As DNA, the CDR3 is TGTGCCAGCAGCCAAGGATTAGCGGGTATTCAAGAGACCCAGTACTTC.

This clonotype appeared a few times. V is TRBV20-1 and J is TRBJ2-5, with 7 bases matching TRBD1. V gave up 8 bases and J gave up 3 bases; unmatched junction bases: 9. Germline lookup yields CDR1 DFQATT and CDR2 SNEGSKA (reference sequence). The CDR3 length is 13 residues. CDR3 sequence reads: CSLPGQREETQYF. CDR3 DNA sequence: TGCAGTCTTCCGGGACAGAGAGAAGAGACCCAGTACTTC.

The CDR3, as DNA: TGTGCCAGCAGCCCCCGCCTGACTAGCGGGAGATCCGAGCAGTACTTC. Amino acid sequence: CASSPRLTSGRSEQYF. The gene calls are TRBV7-7 and TRBJ2-7; 12 nucleotides align to TRBD2. The CDR3 is 16 amino acids. Trimming took 5 bases from V and 6 from J; bases not matched to a gene: 11. Germline values: CDR1 SSHAT, CDR2 FNYEAQ (reference sequence). Variable domain in full (rest from reference TRBV7-7 and TRBJ2-7): GAGVSQSPRYKVTKRGQDVTLRCDPISSHATLYWYQQALGQGPEFLTYFNYEAQPDKSGLPSDRFSAERPEGSISTLTIQRTEQRDSAMYRCASSPRLTSGRSEQYFGPGTRLTVT.

This clonotype was seen more than once but under ten times. The chain links TRBV14 to TRBJ1-1; D may be TRBD1 (5 bases). This CDR3 has 17 residues. Trimming shortened V by 2 bases and J by 4 bases, and 20 bases separated the two germline ends. CDR1 SGHDN and CDR2 FVKESK come from the germline V gene. DNA for the CDR3: TGTGCCAGCAGCCAACTCATTCCCCAGGGCCCGGCCACTGAAGCTTTCTTT. It encodes CASSQLIPQGPATEAFF.

This clonotype has at least ten counts. The junction differs from germline at one of its ends, possibly a read error. The CDR3 DNA is TGTGCCAGCAGCTTAGTGGCGGGGGAGCAGTACTTC. As protein: CASSLVAGEQYF. The rearrangement links TRBV12-3 or TRBV12-4 to TRBJ2-7, with D perhaps matching TRBD2 (6 bases). This CDR3 has 12 residues.

In its sample, this clonotype was seen a few times. V is TRBV7-9 and J is TRBJ2-1; 7 nucleotides match TRBD2. The CDR3 runs to 16 residues. The V gene end was trimmed by 0 bases and the J gene end by 5 bases; junction bases not matched to a gene: 7. CDR1 is SEHNR and CDR2 is FQNEAQ in the germline V gene (reference sequence). Written as DNA, the CDR3 is TGTGCCAGCAGCTTAGCGCCGGGGGGTCTACACAATGAGCAGTTCTTC. Protein: CASSLAPGGLHNEQFF.

The sample holds a few counts of this clonotype. The V gene is TRBV7-6, the J gene TRBJ2-3; 11 bases fit TRBD2. Germline CDR1 SGHVS, CDR2 FNYEAQ. Trimming cost V 5 bases and J 0 bases; bases outside gene matches: 10. The CDR3 is 18 amino acids. The CDR3 DNA follows: TGTGCCAGCAGCCCCGGCTCCGCTAGCGGGAGGAGCACAGATACGCAGTATTTT. This encodes CASSPGSASGRSTDTQYF.

This clonotype was counted ten times or more. The V call is TRBV9, the J call TRBJ1-4; no definite D call. Germline assignment: CDR1 SGDLS and CDR2 YYNGEE. The V end was cut by 4 bases, the J end by 0 bases, with 10 bases between. CDR3 size: 15 residues. CDR3 sequence (DNA): TGTGCCAGCAGCTCGCACAGTGCAACTAATGAAAAACTGTTTTTT. Amino acids: CASSSHSATNEKLFF.

This sequence joins TRBV30 and TRBJ2-3, with 9 bases matching TRBD1. This CDR3 comprises 12 residues. J gave up 6 bases and V 5 bases, and 3 bases lay outside the gene matches. Germline-derived CDR1 and CDR2 are GTSNPN and SVGIG (reference sequence). In nucleotides, the CDR3 is TGTGCCTGGGGGACAGGGTGGGATACGCAGTATTTT. Protein: CAWGTGWDTQYF.

This clonotype was found a few times. The chain uses TRBV20-1 and TRBJ1-5; no definite D call. The CDR3 contains 15 residues. Germline CDR1 DFQATT, CDR2 SNEGSKA (reference sequence). V shed 0 bases and J shed 6 bases, with 15 bases lying between them. The CDR3 DNA reads TGCAGTGCTAGAGATGGTGGGGAAGGCTCTCAGCCCCAGCATTTT. It encodes CSARDGGEGSQPQHF.

This chain connects TRBV12-3 or TRBV12-4 to TRBJ1-5, with 12 bases fitting TRBD1. The trim removed 6 bases at V and 5 bases at J, leaving 5 bases unmatched. CDR3 size: 15 residues. This CDR3 is CASRPGQGADQPQHF. CDR3 nucleotide sequence: TGTGCCAGCAGACCGGGACAGGGGGCCGATCAGCCCCAGCATTTT.

The rearrangement links TRBV12-3 or TRBV12-4 to TRBJ2-5; D unclear. V was cut by 3 bases and J by 4 bases, with 12 bases left in between. There are 14 residues in the CDR3. Here the CDR3 DNA reads TGTGCCAGCAGTTTTGTTGCTACCGGAGAGACCCAGTACTTC. Protein product: CASSFVATGETQYF.

This clonotype occurred many times. This chain connects TRBV3-1 to TRBJ1-1; D gene uncertain. V gave up 0 bases and J gave up 8 bases, with 13 bases separating them. The CDR3 extends over 14 amino acids. Germline CDR1 is LGHDT and CDR2 is YNNKEL (reference sequence). This chain's CDR3 is CASSQERRKGEAFF. CDR3 coding DNA: TGTGCCAGCAGCCAAGAACGTAGGAAGGGCGAAGCTTTCTTT.

In this sample, this clonotype turned up a few times. The genes are TRBV7-2 and TRBJ2-1; 7 bases map to TRBD1. Trimming at V came to 1 base and at J to 8 bases, leaving 5 bases not matched to a gene. Germline V gene sequence: CDR1 SGHTA, CDR2 FQGNSA. CDR3 length: 14 residues. This chain's CDR3 is CASSLGGGLDEQFF. The DNA for the CDR3 is TGTGCCAGCAGCTTAGGAGGGGGCCTAGATGAGCAGTTCTTC.

The chain's CDR3 is CASSESGTGNTIYF. DNA for the CDR3: TGTGCCAGCAGCGAATCGGGGACTGGAAACACCATATATTTT. The V and J genes are TRBV9 and TRBJ1-3; D unclear. Germline V lookup: CDR1 SGDLS, CDR2 YYNGEE. The CDR3 loop spans 14 amino acids. Between the trimmed V and J ends, which lost 3 bases and 2 bases, there was a span of 9 bases.

This clonotype was seen at least ten times. The chain is built from TRBV12-3 or TRBV12-4 and TRBJ1-5; D gene ambiguous. The CDR3 sequence is 14 residues long. V lost 2 bases and J lost 7, with 12 bases in between. CDR3 in amino acids: CASSLFDRTQPQHF. The CDR3 region has the DNA TGTGCCAGCAGTTTATTTGATCGGACGCAGCCCCAGCATTTT.

The chain recombines TRBV3-1 with TRBJ2-3, with TRBD2 matching over 9 bases. The V and J ends lost 3 bases and 3 bases, in that order; junction bases with no gene match: 4. Germline assignment: CDR1 LGHDT and CDR2 YNNKEL (reference sequence). CDR3 length: 15 amino acids. The CDR3 sequence: CASSQPGLATDTQYF. The CDR3 DNA is TGTGCCAGCAGCCAGCCGGGACTAGCAACAGATACGCAGTATTTT.

This clonotype was seen more than once but under ten times. The chain employs TRBV7-9 and TRBJ2-3; TRBD1 or TRBD2 may be the D gene (5 bases each). In germline, CDR1 is SEHNR, CDR2 FQNEAQ (reference sequence). CDR3 size: 17 residues. This CDR3 is CVLPPRGGDGVADTQYF. Written as DNA, the CDR3 is TGTGTCCTCCCCCCCCGAGGTGGGGACGGGGTAGCAGATACGCAGTATTTT.

The chain couples TRBV20-1 to TRBJ2-7; possibly TRBD2 for D (6 bases). The CDR3 consists of 12 residues. The germline V gene encodes CDR1 DFQATT and CDR2 SNEGSKA (reference sequence). V was shortened by 6 bases and J by 7 bases, with 16 bases between the two germline ends. The CDR3 nucleotides are TGCAGTGCCCCTCTGGGTGGGAGGGAGCAGTACTTC. It yields the protein CSAPLGGREQYF.

The gene calls are TRBV27 and TRBJ2-7; D ambiguous. Germline CDR1 MNHEY, CDR2 SMNVEV (reference sequence). V dropped 5 bases and J dropped 2 bases, with 16 bases sitting between them. This CDR3 comprises 15 residues. In DNA, the CDR3 is TGTGCCAGCAGTCATAAGGGCCCCTCCACCTACGAGCAGTACTTC. It translates to CASSHKGPSTYEQYF.

This clonotype was seen a handful of times. The chain employs TRBV6-5 and TRBJ2-1; D may correspond to TRBD1 or TRBD2 (5 bases each). Germline V gene data show CDR1 as MNHEY and CDR2 as SVGAGI. The CDR3 has 13 residues. The V end lost 2 bases, the J end lost 10 bases, and 12 bases lay between the germline ends. CDR3 nucleotide sequence: TGTGCCAGCAGTTACAGCCGGGACGGAGAGCAGTTCTTC. Amino acid sequence: CASSYSRDGEQFF.

This clonotype was counted a few times. The chain joins TRBV14 to TRBJ2-7, with D perhaps TRBD1 or TRBD2 (5 bases each). Per germline, CDR1 SGHDN and CDR2 FVKESK. V gave up 4 bases and J gave up 5 bases, with 12 bases separating them. The CDR3 has 13 residues. The CDR3 loop reads CASSPGPNNEQYF. The DNA for the CDR3 is TGTGCCAGCAGCCCGGGACCTAACAACGAGCAGTACTTC.

At least ten counts were recorded for this clonotype. The chain is built from TRBV14 and TRBJ2-1; D not certain. Trimming pared 0 bases from V and 7 bases from J, leaving 7 bases between. Germline V gene data show CDR1 as SGHDN and CDR2 as FVKESK. The CDR3 consists of 13 residues. DNA for the CDR3: TGTGCCAGCAGCCAAGAAGGCTGGAATGAGCAGTTCTTC. Amino acids: CASSQEGWNEQFF.

The J gene is TRBJ2-2, the V gene TRBV24-1, with D tentatively TRBD1 or TRBD2 (6 bases each). V lost 9 bases and J lost 8, with 18 bases in between. CDR1 and CDR2 from the germline V gene are KGHDR and SFDVKD. The CDR3 is made up of 14 amino acids. The CDR3 DNA sequence: TGTGCCACCCCCGCACTGTGGGGGGCTGGGGAGCTGTTTTTT. Translation gives CATPALWGAGELFF.

The genes are TRBV10-2 and TRBJ2-1, with TRBD2 matching over 10 bases. This CDR3 is 15 amino acids long. V lost 8 bases, J lost 0 bases, and 4 bases stayed unmatched. The germline CDR1 and CDR2 sequences are WSHSY and SAAADI. CDR3 protein: CASVAGGRSYNEQFF. Written as DNA, the CDR3 is TGCGCCAGCGTAGCGGGAGGCCGCTCCTACAATGAGCAGTTCTTC.

The chain employs TRBV2 and TRBJ1-6; no definite D call. The CDR3 totals 10 residues. The germline CDR1 and CDR2 sequences are SNHLY and FYNNEI. Between the trimmed V and J ends, which lost 6 bases and 14 bases, there was a span of 8 bases. The CDR3 bases are TGTGCCAGCAGGGGGAAAACCCTCCACTTT. This translates into CASRGKTLHF.